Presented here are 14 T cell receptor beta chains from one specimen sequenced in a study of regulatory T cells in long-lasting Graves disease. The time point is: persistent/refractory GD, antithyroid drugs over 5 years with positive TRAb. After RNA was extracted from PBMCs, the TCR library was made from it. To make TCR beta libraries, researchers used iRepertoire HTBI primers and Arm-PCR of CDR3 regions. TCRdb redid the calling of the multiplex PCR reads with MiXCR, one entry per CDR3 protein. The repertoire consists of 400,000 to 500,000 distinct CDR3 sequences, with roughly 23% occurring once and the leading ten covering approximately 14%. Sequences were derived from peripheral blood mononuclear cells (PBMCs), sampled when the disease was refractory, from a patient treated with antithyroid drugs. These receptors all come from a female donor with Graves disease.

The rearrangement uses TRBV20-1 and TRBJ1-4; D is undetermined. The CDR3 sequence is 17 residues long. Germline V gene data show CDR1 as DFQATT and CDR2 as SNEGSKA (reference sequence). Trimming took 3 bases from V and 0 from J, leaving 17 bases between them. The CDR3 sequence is CSASPDVLTATNEKLFF. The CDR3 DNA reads TGCAGTGCTAGCCCGGACGTCCTCACAGCAACTAATGAAAAACTGTTTTTT.

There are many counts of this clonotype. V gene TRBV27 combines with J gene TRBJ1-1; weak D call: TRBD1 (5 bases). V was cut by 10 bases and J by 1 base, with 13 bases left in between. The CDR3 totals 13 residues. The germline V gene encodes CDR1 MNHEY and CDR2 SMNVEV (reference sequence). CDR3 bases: TGTGCCACGTCCGGGACGACGAACACTGAAGCTTTCTTT. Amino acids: CATSGTTNTEAFF.

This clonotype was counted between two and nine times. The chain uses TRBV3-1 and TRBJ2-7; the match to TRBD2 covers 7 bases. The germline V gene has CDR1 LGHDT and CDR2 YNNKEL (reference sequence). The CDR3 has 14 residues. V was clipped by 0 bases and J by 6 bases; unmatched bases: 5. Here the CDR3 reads CASSQDPGGGEQYF. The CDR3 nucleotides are TGTGCCAGCAGCCAAGATCCGGGGGGAGGCGAGCAGTACTTC.

The CDR3 is CASSSATSGNTGELFF. The CDR3 bases are TGTGCCAGCAGCTCCGCGACTAGCGGAAACACCGGGGAGCTGTTTTTT. This chain links TRBV5-4 with TRBJ2-2, with TRBD2 matching over 9 bases. The CDR3 runs to 16 residues. Per the germline V gene, CDR1 is SGHNT and CDR2 is YYREEE (reference sequence). With 3 bases clipped from V and 2 bases from J, the junction kept 5 bases outside the gene matches. Supplemented by reference TRBV5-4 and TRBJ2-2, the full variable domain reads ETGVTQSPTHLIKTRGQQVTLRCSSQSGHNTVSWYQQALGQGPQFIFQYYREEENGRGNFPPRFSGLQFPNYSSELNVNALELDDSALYLCASSSATSGNTGELFFGEGSRLTVL.

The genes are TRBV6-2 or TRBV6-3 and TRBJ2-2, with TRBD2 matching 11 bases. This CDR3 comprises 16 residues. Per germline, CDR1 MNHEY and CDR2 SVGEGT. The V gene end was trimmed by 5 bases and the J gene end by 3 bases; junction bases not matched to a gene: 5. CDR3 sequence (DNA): TGTGCCAGCAGTCAACTAGCGGGAGAGGACACCGGGGAGCTGTTTTTT. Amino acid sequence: CASSQLAGEDTGELFF.

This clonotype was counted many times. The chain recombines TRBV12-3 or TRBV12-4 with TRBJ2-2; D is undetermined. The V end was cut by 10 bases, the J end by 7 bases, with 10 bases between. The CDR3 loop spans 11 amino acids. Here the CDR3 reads CATARVGELFF. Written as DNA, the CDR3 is TGTGCCACAGCAAGGGTCGGGGAGCTGTTTTTT.

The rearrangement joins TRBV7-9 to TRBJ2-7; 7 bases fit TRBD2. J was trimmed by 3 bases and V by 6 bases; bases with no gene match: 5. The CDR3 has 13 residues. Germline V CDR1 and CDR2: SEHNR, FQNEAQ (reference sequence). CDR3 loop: CASSGASGYEQYF. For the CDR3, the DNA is TGTGCCAGCAGTGGGGCTAGCGGCTACGAGCAGTACTTC.

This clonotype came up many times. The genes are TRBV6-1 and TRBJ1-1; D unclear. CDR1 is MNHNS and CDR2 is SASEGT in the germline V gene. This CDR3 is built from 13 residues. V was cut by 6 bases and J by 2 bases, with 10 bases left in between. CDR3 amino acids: CASRERGNTEAFF. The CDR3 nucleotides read TGTGCCAGCAGAGAACGAGGTAACACTGAAGCTTTCTTT.

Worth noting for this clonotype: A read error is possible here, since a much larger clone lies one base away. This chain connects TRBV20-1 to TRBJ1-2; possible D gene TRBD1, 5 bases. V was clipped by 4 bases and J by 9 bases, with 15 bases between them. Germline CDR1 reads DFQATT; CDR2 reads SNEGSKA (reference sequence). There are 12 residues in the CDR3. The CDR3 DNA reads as TGCAGTGCTACGTTCCGGGGGTTTAGCTACACCTTC. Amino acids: CSATFRGFSYTF.

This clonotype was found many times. CDR3 DNA sequence: TGTGCCAGCAGTGCGGATCGGAACACTGAAGCTTTCTTT. Translating gives CASSADRNTEAFF. This chain joins TRBV2 and TRBJ1-1; D uncertain. The CDR3 runs 13 residues. Germline values: CDR1 SNHLY, CDR2 FYNNEI. Trimming shortened V by 4 bases and J by 1 base, and 7 bases separated the two germline ends.

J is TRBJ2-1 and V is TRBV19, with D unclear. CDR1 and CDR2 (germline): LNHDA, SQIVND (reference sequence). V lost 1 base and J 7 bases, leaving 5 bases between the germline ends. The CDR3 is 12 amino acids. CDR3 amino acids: CASSIVRNEQFF. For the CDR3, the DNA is TGTGCCAGTAGTATAGTCCGAAATGAGCAGTTCTTC.

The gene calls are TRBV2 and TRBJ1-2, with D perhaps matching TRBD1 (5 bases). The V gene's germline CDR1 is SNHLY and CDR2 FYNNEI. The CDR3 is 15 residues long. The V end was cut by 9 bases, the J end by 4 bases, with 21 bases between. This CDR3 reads CARRDSPSPLYGYTF. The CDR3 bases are TGTGCCAGAAGGGACTCGCCGAGCCCACTCTATGGCTACACCTTC.

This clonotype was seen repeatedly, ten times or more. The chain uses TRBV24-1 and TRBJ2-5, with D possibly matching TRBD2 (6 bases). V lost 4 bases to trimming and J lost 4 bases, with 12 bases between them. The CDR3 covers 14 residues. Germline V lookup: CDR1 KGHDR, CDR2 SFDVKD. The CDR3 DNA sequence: TGTGCCACCAGTGAGGTGGGGGGACGAGAGACCCAGTACTTC. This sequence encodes CATSEVGGRETQYF.

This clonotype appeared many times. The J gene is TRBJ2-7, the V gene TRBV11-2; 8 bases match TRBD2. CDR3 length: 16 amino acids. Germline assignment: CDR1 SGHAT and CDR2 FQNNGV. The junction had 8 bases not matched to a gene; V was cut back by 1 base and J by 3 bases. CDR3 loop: CASSLVAGGPIYEQYF. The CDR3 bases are TGTGCCAGCAGCTTAGTTGCGGGAGGTCCAATCTACGAGCAGTACTTC. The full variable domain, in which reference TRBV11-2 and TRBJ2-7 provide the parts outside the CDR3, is EAGVAQSPRYKIIEKRQSVAFWCNPISGHATLYWYQQILGQGPKLLIQFQNNGVVDDSQLPKDRFSAERLKGVDSTLKIQPAKLEDSAVYLCASSLVAGGPIYEQYFGPGTRLTVT.